The next 7 T cell receptor beta chains were all read from a single sample in a study of CD8+CD57+ T cells in acquired aplastic anemia. Template material for TCR beta VDJ and CDR3 profiling consisted of genomic DNA. Via MiXCR, TCRdb re-called the reads, giving one row per CDR3 protein. The profile shows about 180,000 distinct CDR3 sequences, 46% of them singletons. The specimen was sorted CD4+, CD8+, or CD8+CD57+ T cells (not recorded which) from PBMCs. The receptors were gathered from a human donor in good health.

This clonotype showed up just a few times. This chain uses TRBV6-1 with TRBJ2-1; the D is unclear. Trimming cost V 1 base and J 4 bases, with 8 bases left between them. Per germline, CDR1 MNHNS and CDR2 SASEGT. CDR3 length equals 14 residues. CDR3 loop: CASSEVGLYNEQFF. CDR3 sequence (DNA): TGTGCCAGCAGTGAAGTAGGGTTATACAATGAGCAGTTCTTC.

This sequence joins TRBV7-3 and TRBJ2-2; 10 bases are shared with TRBD2. CDR3 length: 16 amino acids. Trimming at V came to 2 bases and at J to 2 bases, leaving 2 bases not matched to a gene. The germline V gene has CDR1 SGHTA and CDR2 FQGTGA. The CDR3 sequence: CASSLLAGANTGELFF. Written as DNA, the CDR3 is TGTGCCAGCAGCTTACTAGCGGGGGCCAACACCGGGGAGCTGTTTTTT.

The genes are TRBV20-1 and TRBJ1-1; perhaps TRBD1 as D (6 bases). The length of the CDR3 is 12 residues. Germline loops: CDR1 DFQATT, CDR2 SNEGSKA (reference sequence). Deletions cut 7 bases from V and 1 base from J, with 10 bases between. The CDR3 spells CSVEDRNTEAFF. The CDR3 region has the DNA TGCAGTGTCGAGGACAGGAACACTGAAGCTTTCTTT.

This chain uses TRBV7-8 with TRBJ2-5; tentatively, D is TRBD2 (6 bases). Germline CDR1 reads SGHVS; CDR2 reads FQNEAQ. V lost 1 base, J lost 4 bases, and 16 bases lay in between. The CDR3 sequence is 16 residues long. The CDR3 protein is CASSLGLAINGETQYF. The CDR3 DNA follows: TGTGCCAGCAGCTTAGGCCTAGCGATCAATGGAGAGACCCAGTACTTC.

The chain uses TRBV20-1 and TRBJ2-7; D is unclear. Deletions cut 6 bases from V and 6 bases from J, with 18 bases between. The CDR3 runs to 13 residues. Germline lookup yields CDR1 DFQATT and CDR2 SNEGSKA (reference sequence). CDR3 in amino acids: CSAPRTVGFEQYF. The CDR3 DNA follows: TGCAGTGCCCCTAGGACCGTCGGGTTCGAGCAGTACTTC.

This clonotype was observed many times. The DNA for the CDR3 is TGTGCCAGTAGTATGACAGGGAGTAGCAATCAGCCCCAGCATTTT. Amino acids: CASSMTGSSNQPQHF. V is TRBV19 and J is TRBJ1-5, with TRBD1 identical over 7 bases. Germline values: CDR1 LNHDA, CDR2 SQIVND (reference sequence). V lost 3 bases, J lost 0 bases, and 2 bases stayed unmatched. The CDR3 has 15 amino acids.

The chain uses TRBV20-1 and TRBJ2-1; D is unclear. Per the germline V gene, CDR1 is DFQATT and CDR2 is SNEGSKA (reference sequence). The CDR3 spans 13 residues. Trimming took 6 bases from V and 5 from J, leaving 14 bases between them. CDR3 loop: CSARPYLNNEQFF. The CDR3 nucleotides are TGCAGTGCGCGACCATACTTAAACAATGAGCAGTTCTTC.